This TCR beta chain derives from a study of shared clonotypes between healthy human individuals. Study results and limitations: Shared across several donors were around 5% of the naive CD4 clonotypes. Rarefaction curves obtained for sorted subsets showed sequencing incomplete despite large depth.

Concerning this clone itself: The antigen is not known.

The naive CD8 population came from CD45RO-negative cells selected for CCR7, without terminally differentiated effector memory CD45RA+ cells. Healthy and HIV-negative, the adult donors had no recent acute infections or vaccinations. Trimming cost V 0 bases and J 5 bases, with 11 bases left between them. The CDR3 covers 14 residues. In germline, CDR1 is SGDLS, CDR2 YYNGEE. The assay used deep level. Repertoires were generated with immunoSEQ multiplex PCR, while TCRdb's copy carries only in-frame clones and drops some. This table has about 2 million clones, about 94% appearing once. V is TRBV9 and J is TRBJ2-5; D call uncertain. Source material: naive CD8+ T cells sorted from blood. The clonotype comes from a man aged 18-30 years in good health. CDR3 amino acids: CASSVGSFLETQYF. The CDR3 nucleotides are TGTGCCAGCAGCGTAGGGAGCTTTCTTGAGACCCAGTACTTC.